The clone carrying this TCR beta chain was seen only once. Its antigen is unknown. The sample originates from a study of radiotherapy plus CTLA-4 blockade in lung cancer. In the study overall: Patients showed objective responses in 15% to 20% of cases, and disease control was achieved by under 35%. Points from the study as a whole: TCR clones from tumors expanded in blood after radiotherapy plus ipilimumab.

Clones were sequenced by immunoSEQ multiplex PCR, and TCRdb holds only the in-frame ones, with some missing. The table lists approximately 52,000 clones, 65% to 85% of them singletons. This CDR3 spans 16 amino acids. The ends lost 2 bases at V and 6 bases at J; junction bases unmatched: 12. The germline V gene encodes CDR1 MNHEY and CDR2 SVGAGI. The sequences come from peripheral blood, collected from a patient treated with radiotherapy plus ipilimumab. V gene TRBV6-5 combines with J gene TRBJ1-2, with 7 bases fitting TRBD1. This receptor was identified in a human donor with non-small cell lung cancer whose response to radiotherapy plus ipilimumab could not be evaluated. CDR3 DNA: TGTGCCAGCAGTTACATGGGACAGCTCTTTCGGAATGGCTACACCTTC. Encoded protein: CASSYMGQLFRNGYTF.